Listed here is a single T cell receptor beta chain. Its antigen is unknown. No base quality values were provided; no much bigger clone lies one nucleotide off. The donors were healthy, HIV-negative adults with no recently reported acute infections or vaccinations. Every donor was a Caucasian adult living in Nashville, Tennessee, USA. CD4+ T cells were enriched by magnetic negative selection; naive cells were then positively selected on CD45RA, and the negative fraction formed the memory subset. Blood was obtained by leukapheresis, after which PBMCs were separated by Ficoll-Histopaque density gradient centrifugation and cryopreserved in liquid nitrogen vapor phase. Analytical flow cytometry was used to check the purity and quantity of every magnetically sorted T cell population. From each sorted fraction, genomic DNA was isolated and quantified by UV absorbance on a Nanodrop 2000c. The sample is drawn from a study of shared clonotypes between healthy human individuals (dated by TCRdb to about 2020). Background for the entire study: Two women and a few men aged 18 to 49 years were included in the cohort. To estimate repertoire size and how much clonotypes are shared between individuals, the study performed deep sequencing of blood TCR repertoires from about five healthy adults. To increase sequencing depth and limit assay-specific biases, TCR repertoire library preparation and sequencing were carried out by different laboratories using diverse techniques. Each donor's leukapheresis produced roughly between roughly 0.94 and 9.5 billion PBMCs. For each donor, CD4 naive and CD4 memory were each run on three plates, CD8 naive on two plates, and CD8 memory on one plate. Results and caveats for the whole study, not just this receptor: Because the study included a small number of donors, the genetic and exposure-history diversity represented was limited. Sharing across several donors was observed for 4.5% to 6.5% of naive CD4, 3.5% of naive CD8, 2% to 2.5% of memory CD4, and roughly 0.4% of memory CD8 clonotypes. Even with the large sequencing depth, rarefaction of the sorted-subset datasets indicated that sequencing was incomplete. Pairwise subsampling led to the expectation that sequencing depth would affect the degree of clonotype sharing among donors. Sampling was limited to blood, and TCR repertoires in tissue likely differ from TCR repertoires in blood. Larger estimated clonotype richness was generally found for naive subsets than for memory subsets. Clonotypes shared by all four sorted-subset donors showed higher generation probabilities than non-shared clonotypes.

Using the deep immunoSEQ assay, multiplex PCR amplified TCR CDR3 regions from genomic DNA. Genomic DNA extracted from each cell subset was distributed evenly over all wells of several immunoSEQ 96-well plates, and each plate served as one replicate. For sorted subsets, each replicate PCR was loaded with roughly 200 ng genomic DNA, equivalent to approximately 33,000 T cell genomes. Purified libraries were quantified with a Qubit 3.0 fluorometer, sized on a Bioanalyzer 2100, and re-quantified with the KAPA Library Quantification kit. A separate single-read 150-cycle Illumina NextSeq 550 flow cell was used to sequence each immunoSEQ 96-well plate. The authors processed their data as follows. Because only junctional sequences without quality scores were contained in the immunoSEQ output, filtering matching that applied to full-length reads could not be performed. To assign V/J genes and CDR3, sequences were annotated against IMGT germline references using PyIR, a Python wrapper for IgBLAST v1.9. Reads were removed for weak V/J assignments (E-value above 1e-6), missing CDR3, stop codons, out-of-frame junctions, or ambiguous translated residues. A V3J clonotype was defined by an identical inferred V gene, J gene, and CDR3 amino acid sequence. To compute the percentage overlap between repertoires, the number of shared unique clonotypes was divided by the size of the smaller repertoire. Richness of each repertoire was evaluated using RTK rarefaction, the Chao1 estimator, and Recon v2.1 estimates of unobserved clonotypes. For all TCRbeta clonotypes obtained by the gDNA method from a few donors, generation probabilities were computed with OLGA. The clones in this table, taken by TCRdb from immuneACCESS, are in-frame only. Not every clone is retained; where verified, under half of the shortfall comes from an unresolved V gene, and the cause of the rest is unknown. V and J calls and clone size follow that table, whereas D and trimming were derived from the DNA. The sample profile shows roughly 2.2 million clones; 92% of them were found once. More than 0.35% of the sample goes to the ten largest clones.

After removal of 4 bases from V and 9 bases from J, the junction retains 8 bases not matched to a gene. The CDR3 starts with the cysteine, ends with the phenylalanine, and has 14 residues. Here the CDR3 DNA is all that survives: 42 bases in frame from base 1. Taken from the germline V gene (reference sequence), the CDR1 and CDR2 loops are GTSNPN and SVGIG. Sequencing was carried out using naive CD4+ T cells from PBMCs. The cell subset or site label corresponds to: CD45RA+ positively selected. The sequence was obtained from a man between 18 and 35 years old in good health. Some clones in this sample may be carry-over from other donors' samples. The sequence links TRBV30 to TRBJ2-1; TRBD2 aligns with 11 central bases. CDR3 loop: CAWIIAGGPFEQFF. The bases are TGTGCCTGGATAATAGCGGGAGGGCCTTTTGAGCAGTTCTTC.